This TCR beta chain comes out of a study of breast tumors, draining lymph nodes, adjacent tissues listed by TCRdb under 2016. General notes on the study: Breast cancer patients provided tumor, adjacent nontumor tissue and axillary lymph nodes, and the study compared the TCR beta repertoires across these three sources. The study was designed to assess the relationships and possible T-cell exchange between tumor, surrounding tissue and draining lymph node repertoires in human breast cancer.

The germline ends are 8 bases apart after V is trimmed by 0 bases and J by 1 base. The germline V gene encodes CDR1 LGHDT and CDR2 YNNKEL (reference sequence). The CDR3, cysteine through phenylalanine, is 15 amino acids long. The only DNA kept is the CDR3, 45 bases in frame from the first base. This clonotype was recorded at least ten times. Its recognized antigen is unknown. The record has no base qualities; no much larger clone is one base away. The instrument given in TCRdb is Illumina HiSeq 2000. Multiplex PCR amplification was used to generate the TCR beta chain libraries. The amplified TCR beta chain products were analyzed by high-throughput sequencing. TCRdb redid the processing of the public reads, applying fastp at Q25 and MiXCR, and retained in-frame beta chains. Each entry merges the rows of one CDR3 protein and shows their most common DNA and genes. The sample records over 200,000 distinct CDR3 sequences, about 34% of which are singletons. Just over 1.4% of the sample rests with the top ten.

Lymph node samples came from the axillary draining lymph nodes of breast cancer patients. The research as a whole found: Tumor T-cell repertoires showed less diversity than lymph node repertoires and more diversity than nontumor tissue repertoires, and tumor T-cell repertoires showed preferential V and J gene usage. Tumor and nontumor tissue repertoires were found to be significantly more similar in luminal-like than in basal-like breast cancer. The conclusion that tumor T cells originate in lymph nodes was framed as consistent with a hypothesis rather than directly demonstrated. The data were judged consistent with most tumor T cells deriving from the lymph node and then expanding within tumor tissue.

Recombination joined TRBV3-1 with TRBJ2-3; no D segment can be confidently identified. The source of this sequence is a female donor with breast cancer. Some clones in this sample may be carry-over from other donors' samples. Sequenced input: axillary lymph node tissue. CDR3 sequence: CASSQEMVGTDTQYF. The base sequence is TGTGCCAGCAGCCAAGAGATGGTTGGCACAGATACGCAGTATTTT.